The 27 T cell receptor beta chains presented below share a single source sample, sequenced in a study of Ad26.COV2.S vaccination and SARS-CoV-2 variants. Treatment of the sample: 19 received Ad26.COV2.S at low or high dose, single or two shots; about 5 received placebo; per-sample allocation not given. Repertoires come from day 63 after the first vaccine or placebo injection. Measured with immunoSEQ multiplex PCR; TCRdb has only the in-frame clones, and not every one. The table shows hundreds of thousands of clones, with 89% occurring only once. This specimen consisted of peripheral blood, obtained in a trial of Ad26.COV2.S vaccine versus placebo. These TCRs come from a person aged 18-60 years who received the Ad26.COV2.S COVID-19 vaccine or a placebo.

The chain has TRBV6-6 and TRBJ2-3; no firm D call. V lost 2 bases, J lost 5 bases, and 5 bases lay in between. CDR3 size: 12 residues. CDR1 is MNHNY and CDR2 is SVGAGI in the germline V gene (reference sequence). The CDR3 spells CASSYGEDTQYF. The CDR3 bases are TGTGCCAGCAGTTACGGGGAAGATACGCAGTATTTT.

The rearrangement uses TRBV7-2 and TRBJ2-7; D not certain. The germline V and J ends were trimmed by 2 bases and 5 bases, with 7 bases remaining between them. From germline, CDR1 is SGHTA and CDR2 FQGNSA. This CDR3 region has 12 residues. The CDR3 spells CASSLRLDEQYF. The DNA for the CDR3 is TGTGCCAGCAGCTTACGGCTAGACGAGCAGTACTTC. Supplemented by reference TRBV7-2 and TRBJ2-7, the full variable domain reads GAGVSQSPSNKVTEKGKDVELRCDPISGHTALYWYRQSLGQGLEFLIYFQGNSAPDKSGLPSDRFSAERTGGSVSTLTIQRTQQEDSAVYLCASSLRLDEQYFGPGTRLTVT.

This chain joins TRBV29-1 and TRBJ1-2, with D perhaps matching TRBD1 (5 bases). Germline values: CDR1 SQVTM, CDR2 ANQGSEA. Trimming removed 6 bases from V and 8 bases from J, with 16 bases in between. The CDR3 is made up of 12 amino acids. The CDR3 DNA reads as TGCAGCGTGGGGACTCAAATGAAAGGCTACACCTTC. It codes for CSVGTQMKGYTF.

The chain joins TRBV4-2 to TRBJ2-7; no reliable D call. With 0 bases removed from V and 0 bases from J, the gap between germline ends came to 9 bases. The CDR3 runs 15 residues. Per germline, CDR1 LGHNA and CDR2 YNFKEQ. The CDR3 sequence: CASSQDGFSSYEQYF. DNA of the CDR3: TGTGCCAGCAGCCAAGATGGGTTCTCCTCCTACGAGCAGTACTTC.

This chain connects TRBV29-1 to TRBJ2-7, with 10 bases that match TRBD1. The CDR3 is 15 amino acids. Germline V gene data show CDR1 as SQVTM and CDR2 as ANQGSEA. V was clipped by 2 bases and J by 5 bases; unmatched bases: 9. CDR3 DNA: TGCAGCGTTGAAAATCGAGGGACAGGGGATCACGAGCAGTACTTC. It codes for CSVENRGTGDHEQYF.

This chain links TRBV10-3 with TRBJ2-1; tentatively, D is TRBD2 (6 bases). The CDR3 runs to 13 residues. V was cut by 3 bases and J by 5 bases, with 8 bases left in between. The germline CDR1 and CDR2 sequences are ENHRY and SYGVKD. The CDR3 nucleotides read TGTGCCATCAGTGATCCTAGCGACAATGAGCAGTTCTTC. Translated, it gives CAISDPSDNEQFF.

The sample holds a few counts of this clone. The chain carries TRBV7-9 and TRBJ2-3; TRBD2 aligns across 9 bases. Germline V lookup: CDR1 SEHNR, CDR2 FQNEAQ (reference sequence). The CDR3 has 15 residues. The junction had 9 bases not matched to a gene; V was cut back by 5 bases and J by 6 bases. CDR3 sequence (DNA): TGTGCCAGCAGCGTCATCGGCGGGGGGGCCGATACGCAGTATTTT. Its protein is CASSVIGGGADTQYF.

V and J are TRBV27 and TRBJ1-3; 7 bases align to TRBD1. Losses at the gene ends were 4 bases for V and 2 bases for J; bases not matched to a gene: 11. The CDR3 covers 17 residues. Germline loops: CDR1 MNHEY, CDR2 SMNVEV (reference sequence). CDR3 DNA sequence: TGTGCCAGCAGTTCTATGACAGGGTTCGCCACTGGAAACACCATATATTTT. This translates into CASSSMTGFATGNTIYF.

The V and J genes are TRBV7-8 and TRBJ1-1, with TRBD1 matching over 8 bases. The junction had 5 bases not matched to a gene; V was cut back by 5 bases and J by 6 bases. The CDR3 contains 13 residues. CDR1 is SGHVS, CDR2 FQNEAQ, per germline. CDR3 nucleotide sequence: TGTGCCAGCAGCCCCATCAGGGGGCCTGAAGCTTTCTTT. Protein: CASSPIRGPEAFF.

The chain carries TRBV7-8 and TRBJ1-1; a possible D gene is TRBD1 (5 bases). This CDR3 is built from 17 residues. CDR1 and CDR2 from the germline V gene are SGHVS and FQNEAQ. V lost 4 bases, J lost 6 bases, and 24 bases lay in between. For the CDR3, the DNA is TGTGCCAGCAGCTCCTTTTCTGGGGCCCGGCGGGAGGCTGAAGCTTTCTTT. This encodes CASSSFSGARREAEAFF.

This sequence joins TRBV6-5 and TRBJ2-4; unclear D gene. CDR3 size: 14 residues. Germline CDR1 and CDR2: MNHEY and SVGAGI. Trimming took 2 bases from V and 9 from J, leaving 14 bases between them. The CDR3 here is CASSYDPSMLIQYF. CDR3 bases: TGTGCCAGCAGTTACGATCCTAGTATGCTCATTCAGTACTTC.

The chain combines TRBV5-4 with TRBJ1-2; D is ambiguous. Germline values: CDR1 SGHNT, CDR2 YYREEE (reference sequence). V dropped 4 bases and J dropped 6 bases, with 13 bases sitting between them. The CDR3 spans 13 residues. DNA for the CDR3: TGTGCCAGCAGCCCCCGGCCTACCCATGGCTACACCTTC. It is translated as CASSPRPTHGYTF.

This sequence joins TRBV19 and TRBJ1-1; 7 bases line up with TRBD1. The CDR3 totals 15 residues. J gave up 0 bases and V 7 bases, and 8 bases lay outside the gene matches. Germline V gives CDR1 LNHDA, CDR2 SQIVND (reference sequence). CDR3 amino acids: CASKPGQAMNTEAFF. Written as DNA, the CDR3 is TGTGCCAGTAAACCAGGACAGGCCATGAACACTGAAGCTTTCTTT.

The chain employs TRBV7-3 and TRBJ2-1; D possibly uses TRBD1 or TRBD2 (6 bases each). Trimming took off 2 bases at V and 2 bases at J, with 13 bases between the two ends. Per the germline V gene, CDR1 is SGHTA and CDR2 is FQGTGA. The CDR3 has 16 residues. CDR3 DNA: TGTGCCAGCAGCTTACTTGGGGGGCCCCCCTACAATGAGCAGTTCTTC. Protein sequence: CASSLLGGPPYNEQFF.

This clone has just a few counts. The chain links TRBV19 to TRBJ1-1, with D possibly being TRBD1 (5 bases). V lost 3 bases and J lost 4, with 9 bases in between. The CDR3 loop spans 13 amino acids. Germline lookup yields CDR1 LNHDA and CDR2 SQIVND (reference sequence). The CDR3 coding sequence is TGTGCCAGTAGTATCCAGGGCGCCACTGAAGCTTTCTTT. This encodes CASSIQGATEAFF.

The chain has TRBV6-5 and TRBJ1-1; no definite D call. CDR3 length: 14 residues. V lost 0 bases and J 3 bases, leaving 8 bases between the germline ends. Germline-derived CDR1 and CDR2 are MNHEY and SVGAGI. CDR3 residues: CASSYSVGYTEAFF. The CDR3 bases are TGTGCCAGCAGTTACTCTGTGGGTTACACTGAAGCTTTCTTT.

The V call is TRBV6-5, the J call TRBJ1-5; D is uncertain. Deletions cut 2 bases from V and 3 bases from J, with 5 bases between. The germline V gene encodes CDR1 MNHEY and CDR2 SVGAGI. This CDR3 spans 13 amino acids. CDR3 DNA sequence: TGTGCCAGCAGTTACACCTACAATCAGCCCCAGCATTTT. Amino acids: CASSYTYNQPQHF.

A single count supports this clone. The chain carries TRBV6-5 and TRBJ1-5; D perhaps matches TRBD1 (5 bases). Between the trimmed V and J ends, which lost 7 bases and 5 bases, there was a span of 12 bases. Germline lookup yields CDR1 MNHEY and CDR2 SVGAGI. This CDR3 is 13 amino acids long. CDR3 sequence (DNA): TGTGCCAGCATTAAGGGGAACCATCAGCCCCAGCATTTT. Amino acids: CASIKGNHQPQHF.

The chain has TRBV11-3 and TRBJ2-5; the D gene is possibly TRBD2 (6 bases). There are 14 residues in the CDR3. V was cut by 3 bases and J by 5 bases, with 13 bases left in between. Germline V gives CDR1 SGHNT, CDR2 YENEEA. CDR3 sequence: CASSFGRPVETQYF. The CDR3, as DNA: TGTGCCAGCAGCTTCGGGAGACCTGTCGAGACCCAGTACTTC.

The rearrangement joins TRBV19 to TRBJ1-5, with 7 bases identical to TRBD1. The germline V gene has CDR1 LNHDA and CDR2 SQIVND (reference sequence). The CDR3 extends over 15 amino acids. Trimming at V came to 3 bases and at J to 5 bases, leaving 7 bases not matched to a gene. CDR3 residues: CASSITRQGYQPQHF. CDR3 in DNA: TGTGCCAGTAGTATCACAAGACAGGGTTATCAGCCCCAGCATTTT.

The chain combines TRBV5-4 with TRBJ2-5; the D gene is possibly TRBD1 (5 bases). V lost 4 bases and J 5 bases, leaving 18 bases between the germline ends. Germline values: CDR1 SGHNT, CDR2 YYREEE (reference sequence). CDR3 length: 15 amino acids. CDR3 coding DNA: TGTGCCAGCAGCGTGGCTTCAGGGTTCGCGGAGACCCAGTACTTC. Residues: CASSVASGFAETQYF.

This chain links TRBV5-1 with TRBJ2-5; D call uncertain. V was trimmed by 1 base and J by 1 base, leaving 11 bases between them. The CDR3 contains 15 residues. Per germline, CDR1 SGHRS and CDR2 YFSETQ. The CDR3 DNA reads as TGCGCCAGCAGCTTGAGGGTCAGGAGCCAAGAGACCCAGTACTTC. Amino acid sequence: CASSLRVRSQETQYF. Supplemented by reference TRBV5-1 and TRBJ2-5, the full variable domain reads KAGVTQTPRYLIKTRGQQVTLSCSPISGHRSVSWYQQTPGQGLQFLFEYFSETQRNKGNFPGRFSGRQFSNSRSEMNVSTLELGDSALYLCASSLRVRSQETQYFGPGTRLLVL.

The V call is TRBV5-4, the J call TRBJ1-4, with D possibly TRBD1 on 6 matching bases. In germline, CDR1 is SGHNT, CDR2 YYREEE (reference sequence). V was clipped by 0 bases and J by 3 bases, with 9 bases between them. The CDR3 is 15 residues long. The CDR3 DNA follows: TGTGCCAGCAGCTTGGAAGGGGGAGCTAATGAAAAACTGTTTTTT. It yields the protein CASSLEGGANEKLFF. The whole variable domain, filled in from reference TRBV5-4 and TRBJ1-4, reads ETGVTQSPTHLIKTRGQQVTLRCSSQSGHNTVSWYQQALGQGPQFIFQYYREEENGRGNFPPRFSGLQFPNYSSELNVNALELDDSALYLCASSLEGGANEKLFFGSGTQLSVL.

The chain recombines TRBV6-5 with TRBJ1-1; D gene unclear. V was clipped by 6 bases and J by 4 bases, with 9 bases between them. CDR1 and CDR2 (germline): MNHEY, SVGAGI. The CDR3 consists of 12 residues. The CDR3 coding sequence is TGTGCCAGCAGCCTACTAGGCACTGAAGCTTTCTTT. As protein: CASSLLGTEAFF.

The V gene is TRBV6-2 or TRBV6-3, the J gene TRBJ2-3; 8 bases agree with TRBD2. CDR1 and CDR2 (germline): MNHEY, SVGEGT. The V gene end was trimmed by 5 bases and the J gene end by 11 bases; junction bases not matched to a gene: 3. This CDR3 has 11 amino acids. CDR3 coding DNA: TGTGCCAGCAGTCCGGGGGGGATGCAGTATTTT. The encoded protein is CASSPGGMQYF.

This clone was observed many times. The V call is TRBV28, the J call TRBJ1-5, with TRBD1 matching 8 bases. V lost 6 bases to trimming and J lost 1 base; unmatched junction nucleotides: 14. The V gene's germline CDR1 is MDHEN and CDR2 SYDVKM. This CDR3 has 18 residues. CDR3 sequence: CASRSRDRLIKSNQPQHF. CDR3 nucleotide sequence: TGTGCCAGCAGGTCCCGGGACAGGCTAATAAAAAGCAATCAGCCCCAGCATTTT.

The chain uses TRBV7-2 and TRBJ1-5; D gene ambiguous. This CDR3 is 12 amino acids long. The V end lost 6 bases, the J end lost 9 bases, and 12 bases lay between the germline ends. Germline CDR1 SGHTA, CDR2 FQGNSA. CDR3 nucleotides: TGTGCCAGCAGTCCCGTGAAAGGGCCCCAGCATTTT. It codes for CASSPVKGPQHF.